The entry that follows covers one T cell receptor (beta chain) sequence. This sample was included in a study of blood T cell repertoires in COVID-19. Study background: COVID-19 samples, acute and convalescent, were from the United States, Italy and Spain. Sources were T cells, B-cell-depleted T cells, or PBMCs; the material itself was cDNA or gDNA.

CDR3 length equals 14 residues. Trimming stripped 8 bases from V and 3 bases from J, with 16 bases between. Germline lookup yields CDR1 MDHEN and CDR2 SYDVKM. Per the original methods: It was from reference gene primer amplification that nucleated cell counts were estimated. Clones were read by immunoSEQ multiplex PCR, and TCRdb kept only the in-frame ones, dropping some. V and J calls and clone size follow that table, whereas D and trimming were derived from the DNA. The profile shows around 200,000 clones, roughly nine tenths of them singletons. The clonotype comes from a man aged 65-85 years with active or convalescent COVID-19. J is TRBJ1-2 and V is TRBV28; unclear D gene. Source material: peripheral blood. CDR3 sequence reads: CASGWAFVHYGYTF. The CDR3, as DNA: TGTGCCAGCGGGTGGGCATTCGTTCACTATGGCTACACCTTC.